The 10 T cell receptor beta chains reported below all come from one sample, sequenced in a study of blood T cell repertoires in COVID-19. Sequenced by immunoSEQ multiplex PCR; TCRdb stores in-frame clones only, minus some. The sample contains 230,000 or so clones, approximately 92% of which appear only once. Source material: peripheral blood. These receptors were collected from a woman in her forties who had recovered from COVID-19.

In its sample, this clone was seen a few times. The chain couples TRBV29-1 to TRBJ1-2; D not resolved. The CDR3 runs 10 residues. The V end was cut by 6 bases, the J end by 8 bases, with 10 bases between. In germline, CDR1 is SQVTM, CDR2 ANQGSEA. CDR3 DNA sequence: TGCAGCGTCCCCGCCGGGGGCTACACCTTC. Protein product: CSVPAGGYTF.

V and J are TRBV28 and TRBJ1-2; 7 bases match TRBD1. This CDR3 is built from 14 residues. V was clipped by 4 bases and J by 2 bases; unmatched bases: 4. In germline, CDR1 is MDHEN, CDR2 SYDVKM. As DNA, the CDR3 is TGTGCCAGCAGTTCCGGGACAGAAAACTATGGCTACACCTTC. This sequence encodes CASSSGTENYGYTF.

The gene calls are TRBV13 and TRBJ2-3, with 12 nucleotides matching TRBD2. Per the germline V gene, CDR1 is PRHDT and CDR2 is FYEKMQ (reference sequence). V shed 5 bases and J 1 base; nucleotides not matched to a gene: 7. The CDR3 is 17 amino acids. The CDR3: CASSPRASGGGTDTQYF. The CDR3 nucleotides read TGTGCCAGCAGCCCGCGGGCTAGCGGGGGGGGCACAGATACGCAGTATTTT.

The chain has TRBV7-6 and TRBJ2-7; TRBD1 is a possible D gene (5 bases). Trimming took off 5 bases at V and 6 bases at J, with 20 bases between the two ends. Germline lookup yields CDR1 SGHVS and CDR2 FNYEAQ. The length of the CDR3 is 15 residues. The CDR3 protein is CASSILIGRAGEQYF. The DNA for the CDR3 is TGTGCCAGCAGCATCCTGATAGGCAGGGCAGGCGAGCAGTACTTC. The complete variable domain, with remaining parts taken from reference TRBV7-6 and TRBJ2-7, reads GAGVSQSPRYKVTKRGQDVALRCDPISGHVSLYWYRQALGQGPEFLTYFNYEAQQDKSGLPNDRFSAERPEGSISTLTIQRTEQRDSAMYRCASSILIGRAGEQYFGPGTRLTVT.

This chain connects TRBV30 to TRBJ1-5; D gene ambiguous. The V gene's germline CDR1 is GTSNPN and CDR2 SVGIG (reference sequence). Trimming took off 2 bases at V and 2 bases at J, with 13 bases between the two ends. The CDR3 extends over 15 amino acids. The CDR3 region has the DNA TGTGCCTGGAGTAAGGGAGCCGTGGGCAATCAGCCCCAGCATTTT. This translates into CAWSKGAVGNQPQHF.

The rearrangement uses TRBV6-2 or TRBV6-3 and TRBJ2-7; 7 nucleotides agree with TRBD2. After removal of 2 bases from V and 0 bases from J, the junction contained 10 bases not matched to a gene. Germline V gene data show CDR1 as MNHEY and CDR2 as SVGEGT. This CDR3 has 17 amino acids. CDR3 sequence reads: CASSYLLSREASYEQYV. CDR3 coding DNA: TGTGCCAGCAGTTACCTACTAAGTCGGGAGGCCTCCTACGAGCAGTACGTC.

This clone was recorded only once. V gene TRBV7-3 combines with J gene TRBJ2-7, with D perhaps matching TRBD2 (5 bases). This CDR3 comprises 13 residues. V was shortened by 5 bases and J by 7 bases, with 15 bases between the two germline ends. The germline CDR1 and CDR2 sequences are SGHTA and FQGTGA. The CDR3 reads CASSLREGGEQYF. The CDR3 DNA sequence: TGTGCCAGCAGCCTAAGAGAGGGTGGAGAGCAGTACTTC.

This chain links TRBV12-3 or TRBV12-4 with TRBJ1-4; no reliable D call. This CDR3 has 12 residues. V was cut by 3 bases and J by 8 bases, with 7 bases left in between. The CDR3 protein is CASSFFGEKLFF. The DNA for the CDR3 is TGTGCCAGCAGTTTTTTCGGGGAAAAACTGTTTTTT.

The rearrangement joins TRBV9 to TRBJ2-7, with D possibly being TRBD1 (5 bases). V was pared by 1 base and J by 5 bases, with 10 bases between. CDR1 is SGDLS, CDR2 YYNGEE, per germline. This CDR3 has 13 residues. This chain's CDR3 is CASSVSGIHEQYF. Written as DNA, the CDR3 is TGTGCCAGCAGCGTATCAGGGATCCACGAGCAGTACTTC.

This chain links TRBV18 with TRBJ1-5; 7 bases fit TRBD1. From germline, CDR1 is KGHSH and CDR2 LQKENI. J was trimmed by 1 base and V by 1 base; bases with no gene match: 4. The CDR3 runs to 16 residues. DNA of the CDR3: TGTGCCAGCTCACCACTCCAGGGGGGAAGCAATCAGCCCCAGCATTTT. Its protein product is CASSPLQGGSNQPQHF. The whole variable domain, remainder taken from reference TRBV18 and TRBJ1-5, is NAGVMQNPRHLVRRRGQEARLRCSPMKGHSHVYWYRQLPEEGLKFMVYLQKENIIDESGMPKERFSAEFPKEGPSILRIQQVVRGDSAAYFCASSPLQGGSNQPQHFGDGTRLSIL.